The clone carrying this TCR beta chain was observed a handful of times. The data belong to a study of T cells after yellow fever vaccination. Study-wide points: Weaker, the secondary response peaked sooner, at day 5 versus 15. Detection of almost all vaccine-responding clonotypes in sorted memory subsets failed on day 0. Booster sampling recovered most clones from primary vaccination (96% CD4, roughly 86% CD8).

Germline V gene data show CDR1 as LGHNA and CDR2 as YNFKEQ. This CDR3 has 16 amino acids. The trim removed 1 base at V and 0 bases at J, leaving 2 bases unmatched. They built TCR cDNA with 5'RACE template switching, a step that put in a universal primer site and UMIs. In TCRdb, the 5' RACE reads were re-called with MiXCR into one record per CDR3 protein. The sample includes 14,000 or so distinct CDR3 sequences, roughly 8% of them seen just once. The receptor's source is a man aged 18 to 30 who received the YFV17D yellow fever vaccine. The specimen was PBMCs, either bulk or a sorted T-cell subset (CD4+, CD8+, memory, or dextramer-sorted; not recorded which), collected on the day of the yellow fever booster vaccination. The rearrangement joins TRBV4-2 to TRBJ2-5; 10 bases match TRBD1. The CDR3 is CASSQGTGGDQETQYF. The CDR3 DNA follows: TGTGCCAGCAGCCAAGGGACAGGGGGTGACCAAGAGACCCAGTACTTC.